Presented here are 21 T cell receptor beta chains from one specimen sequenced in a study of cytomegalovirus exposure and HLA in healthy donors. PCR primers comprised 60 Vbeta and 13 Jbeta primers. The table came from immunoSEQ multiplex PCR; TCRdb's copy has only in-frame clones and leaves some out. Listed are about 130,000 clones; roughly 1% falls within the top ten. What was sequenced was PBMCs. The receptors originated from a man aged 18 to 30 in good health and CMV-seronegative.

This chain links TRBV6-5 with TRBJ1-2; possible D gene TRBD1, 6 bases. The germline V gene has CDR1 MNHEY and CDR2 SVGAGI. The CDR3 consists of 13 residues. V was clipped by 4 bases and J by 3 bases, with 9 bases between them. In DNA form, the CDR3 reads TGTGCCAGCAGTTTACCAGGGGACTATGGCTACACCTTC. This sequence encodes CASSLPGDYGYTF.

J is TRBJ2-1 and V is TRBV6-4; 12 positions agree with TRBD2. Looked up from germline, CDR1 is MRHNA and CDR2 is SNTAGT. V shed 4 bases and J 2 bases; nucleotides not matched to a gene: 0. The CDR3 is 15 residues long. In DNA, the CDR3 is TGTGCCAGCAGTGGGACTAGCGGGGCCTACAATGAGCAGTTCTTC. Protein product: CASSGTSGAYNEQFF.

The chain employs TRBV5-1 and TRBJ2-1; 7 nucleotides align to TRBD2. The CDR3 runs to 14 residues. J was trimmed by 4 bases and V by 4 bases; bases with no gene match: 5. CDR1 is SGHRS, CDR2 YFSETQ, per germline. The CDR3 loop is CASSPLAGYNEQFF. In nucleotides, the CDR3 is TGCGCCAGCAGCCCCTTAGCGGGTTACAATGAGCAGTTCTTC.

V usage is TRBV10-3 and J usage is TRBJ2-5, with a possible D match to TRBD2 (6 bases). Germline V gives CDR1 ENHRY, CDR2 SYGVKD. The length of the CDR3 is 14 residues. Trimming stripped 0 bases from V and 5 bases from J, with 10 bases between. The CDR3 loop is CAISESRDGETQYF. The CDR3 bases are TGTGCCATCAGTGAGTCGCGGGACGGGGAGACCCAGTACTTC.

The CDR3 bases are TGCAGTCAGACTGAGATCTACGAGCAGTACTTC. It is translated as CSQTEIYEQYF. The genes are TRBV20-1 and TRBJ2-5; D is unclear. The J call is uncertain, as TRBJ2-7 better fits the DNA end. The CDR3 has 11 amino acids. Germline CDR1 is DFQATT and CDR2 is SNEGSKA (reference sequence).

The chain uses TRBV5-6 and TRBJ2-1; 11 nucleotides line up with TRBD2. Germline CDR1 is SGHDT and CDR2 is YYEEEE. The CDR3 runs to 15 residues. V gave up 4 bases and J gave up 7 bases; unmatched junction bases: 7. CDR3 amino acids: CASSVTSGKGNEQFF. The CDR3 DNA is TGTGCCAGCAGCGTGACTAGCGGGAAAGGAAATGAGCAGTTCTTC.

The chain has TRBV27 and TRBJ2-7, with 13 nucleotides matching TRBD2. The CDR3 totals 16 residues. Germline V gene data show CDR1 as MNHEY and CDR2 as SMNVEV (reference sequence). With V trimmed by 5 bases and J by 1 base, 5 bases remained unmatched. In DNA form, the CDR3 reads TGTGCCAGCAGTCTACTAGCGGGGGGGCCTTCCTACGAGCAGTACTTC. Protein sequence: CASSLLAGGPSYEQYF.

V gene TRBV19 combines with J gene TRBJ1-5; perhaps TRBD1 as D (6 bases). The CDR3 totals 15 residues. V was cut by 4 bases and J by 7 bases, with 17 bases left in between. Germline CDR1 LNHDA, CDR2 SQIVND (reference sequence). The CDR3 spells CASSSRRGTRQPQHF. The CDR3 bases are TGTGCCAGTAGTAGTCGGCGGGGGACAAGACAGCCCCAGCATTTT.

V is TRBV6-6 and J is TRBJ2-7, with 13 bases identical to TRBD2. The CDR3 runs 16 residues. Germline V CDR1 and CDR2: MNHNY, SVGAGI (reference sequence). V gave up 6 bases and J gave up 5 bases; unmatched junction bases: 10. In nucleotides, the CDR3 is TGTGCCAGCAGCAGCCGGTTCGGACTAGCGGGAGACGAGCAGTACTTC. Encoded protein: CASSSRFGLAGDEQYF.

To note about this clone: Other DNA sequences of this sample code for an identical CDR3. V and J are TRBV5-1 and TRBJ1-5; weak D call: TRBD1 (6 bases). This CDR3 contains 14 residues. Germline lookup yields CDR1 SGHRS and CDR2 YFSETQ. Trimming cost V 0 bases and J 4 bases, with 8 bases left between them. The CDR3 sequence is CASSLEGGNQPQHF. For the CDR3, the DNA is TGCGCCAGCAGCTTGGAGGGGGGGAATCAGCCCCAGCATTTT.

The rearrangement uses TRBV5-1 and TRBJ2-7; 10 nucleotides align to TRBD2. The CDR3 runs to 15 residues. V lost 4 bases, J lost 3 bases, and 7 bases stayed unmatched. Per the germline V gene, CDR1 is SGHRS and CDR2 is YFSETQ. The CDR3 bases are TGCGCCAGCAGCAACCCGCTAGCGGGAGTCTACGAGCAGTACTTC. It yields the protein CASSNPLAGVYEQYF.

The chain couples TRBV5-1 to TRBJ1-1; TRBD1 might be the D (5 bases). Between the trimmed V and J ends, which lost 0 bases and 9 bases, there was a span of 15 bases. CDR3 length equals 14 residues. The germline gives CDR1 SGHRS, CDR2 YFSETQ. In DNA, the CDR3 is TGCGCCAGCAGCTTGGATTTGCTGGGACTACAAGCTTTCTTT. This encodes CASSLDLLGLQAFF.

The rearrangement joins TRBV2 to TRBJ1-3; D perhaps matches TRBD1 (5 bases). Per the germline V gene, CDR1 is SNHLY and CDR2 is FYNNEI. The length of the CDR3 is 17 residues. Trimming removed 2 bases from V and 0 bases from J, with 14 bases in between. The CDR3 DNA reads TGTGCCAGCAGTGAATATATTCGGACAACCTCTGGAAACACCATATATTTT. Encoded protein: CASSEYIRTTSGNTIYF.

CDR3 sequence reads: CAWSVQGGQPQHF. DNA for the CDR3: TGTGCCTGGAGTGTACAGGGTGGTCAGCCCCAGCATTTT. The V and J genes are TRBV30 and TRBJ1-5; a weak D match, TRBD1 (6 bases). Trimming stripped 0 bases from V and 6 bases from J, with 9 bases between. CDR3 length: 13 residues. Germline values: CDR1 GTSNPN, CDR2 SVGIG (reference sequence).

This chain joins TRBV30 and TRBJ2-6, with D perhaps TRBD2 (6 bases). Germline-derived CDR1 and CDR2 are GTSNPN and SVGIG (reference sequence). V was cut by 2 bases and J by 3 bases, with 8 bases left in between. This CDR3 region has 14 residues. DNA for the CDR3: TGTGCCTGGAGTCGCGGGGATGGGGCCAACGTCCTGACTTTC. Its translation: CAWSRGDGANVLTF. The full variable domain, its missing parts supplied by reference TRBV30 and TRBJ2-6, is SQTIHQWPATLVQPVGSPLSLECTVEGTSNPNLYWYRQAAGRGLQLLFYSVGIGQISSEVPQNLSASRPQDRQFILSSKKLLLSDSGFYLCAWSRGDGANVLTFGAGSRLTVL.

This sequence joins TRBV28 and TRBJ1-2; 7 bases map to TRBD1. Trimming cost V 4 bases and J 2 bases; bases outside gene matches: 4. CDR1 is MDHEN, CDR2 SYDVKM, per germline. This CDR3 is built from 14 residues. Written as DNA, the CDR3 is TGTGCCAGCAGTTGGGGACAGCAGAACTATGGCTACACCTTC. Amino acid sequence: CASSWGQQNYGYTF.

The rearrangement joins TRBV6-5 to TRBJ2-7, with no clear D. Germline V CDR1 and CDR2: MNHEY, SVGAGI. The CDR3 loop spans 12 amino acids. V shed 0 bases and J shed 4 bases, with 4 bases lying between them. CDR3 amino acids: CASSYSQYEQYF. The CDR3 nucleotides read TGTGCCAGCAGTTACTCACAATACGAGCAGTACTTC.

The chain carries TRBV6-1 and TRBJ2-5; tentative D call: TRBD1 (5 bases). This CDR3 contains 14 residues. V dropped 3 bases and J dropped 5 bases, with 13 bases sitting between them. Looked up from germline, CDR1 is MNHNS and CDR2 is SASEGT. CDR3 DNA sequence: TGTGCCAGCAGTGACCCGCAGGGCGCGGAGACCCAGTACTTC. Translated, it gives CASSDPQGAETQYF.

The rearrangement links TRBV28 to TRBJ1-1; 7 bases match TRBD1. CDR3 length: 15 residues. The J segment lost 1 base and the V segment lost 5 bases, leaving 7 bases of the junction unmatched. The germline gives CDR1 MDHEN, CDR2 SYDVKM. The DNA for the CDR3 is TGTGCCAGCAGTCCAGGACAGGCGGGGAACACTGAAGCTTTCTTT. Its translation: CASSPGQAGNTEAFF.

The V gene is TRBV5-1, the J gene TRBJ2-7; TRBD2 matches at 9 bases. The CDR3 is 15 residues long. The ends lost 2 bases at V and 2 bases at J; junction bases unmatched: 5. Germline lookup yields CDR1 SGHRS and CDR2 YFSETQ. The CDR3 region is CASSFLAGYAYEQYF. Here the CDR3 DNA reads TGCGCCAGCAGCTTCCTAGCGGGGTACGCCTACGAGCAGTACTTC. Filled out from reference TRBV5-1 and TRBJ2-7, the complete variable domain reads KAGVTQTPRYLIKTRGQQVTLSCSPISGHRSVSWYQQTPGQGLQFLFEYFSETQRNKGNFPGRFSGRQFSNSRSEMNVSTLELGDSALYLCASSFLAGYAYEQYFGPGTRLTVT.

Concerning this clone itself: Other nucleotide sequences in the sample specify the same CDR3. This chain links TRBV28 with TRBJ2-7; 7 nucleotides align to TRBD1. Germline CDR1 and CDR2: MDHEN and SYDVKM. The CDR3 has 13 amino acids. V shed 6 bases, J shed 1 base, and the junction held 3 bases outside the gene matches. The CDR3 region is CASSSGQSYEQYF. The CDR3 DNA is TGTGCCAGCAGCTCGGGACAGTCCTACGAGCAGTACTTC.